The present TCR beta chain was sequenced within a study of blood T cell repertoires in COVID-19. Overall study context: Researchers got acute and convalescent COVID-19 samples from the United States, Italy and Spain. The analysed material was cDNA or gDNA that came from T cells, B-cell-depleted T cells, or PBMCs.

Trimming shortened V by 0 bases and J by 2 bases, and 10 bases separated the two germline ends. The CDR3 runs 14 residues. CDR1 is GTSNPN, CDR2 SVGIG, per germline (reference sequence). Original processing notes: Estimated nucleated cell counts came from reference gene primer amplification. TCRdb keeps only in-frame clones here, not all; method: immunoSEQ multiplex PCR. Clonal size and the V and J genes are those of that table, whereas D and trimming came from the DNA. The sample holds about 240,000 clones; 82% are singletons and the top ten take 9.5% to 15%. This clone has just one count. The chain couples TRBV30 to TRBJ1-2, with TRBD1 as a possible D gene (5 bases). This receptor was obtained from a woman aged 55-70 years with active or convalescent COVID-19. The sequenced material came from peripheral blood. In DNA, the CDR3 is TGTGCCTGGAGTGTGGCCGGGGGGAACTATGGCTACACCTTC. It translates to CAWSVAGGNYGYTF.